The 28 T cell receptor beta chains given below trace back to one sample, sequenced in a study of T cell changes during pregnancy in multiple sclerosis. This table comes from immunoSEQ multiplex PCR, and its TCRdb copy is limited to in-frame clones, with some not included. The repertoire holds more than 85,000 clones, with over 85% as singletons. The input for sequencing was peripheral blood, taken in the third trimester of pregnancy. These receptors all stem from a female donor in good health, enrolled as a control in a pregnancy study.

This clone was observed a handful of times. This CDR3 is CASSAGQLLTGDTQYF. The CDR3 nucleotides are TGTGCCAGCAGCGCGGGACAGCTTCTAACCGGAGATACGCAGTATTTT. V and J are TRBV7-9 and TRBJ2-3; possibly TRBD1 for D (7 bases). In germline, CDR1 is SEHNR, CDR2 FQNEAQ (reference sequence). The CDR3 totals 16 residues. V lost 5 bases and J 5 bases, leaving 20 bases between the germline ends. Drawing the rest from reference TRBV7-9 and TRBJ2-3, the complete variable domain is DTGVSQNPRHKITKRGQNVTFRCDPISEHNRLYWYRQTLGQGPEFLTYFQNEAQLEKSRLLSDRFSAERPKGSFSTLEIQRTEQGDSAMYLCASSAGQLLTGDTQYFGPGTRLTVL.

V usage is TRBV7-9 and J usage is TRBJ2-2; 7 bases map to TRBD1. This CDR3 spans 15 amino acids. Germline V gene sequence: CDR1 SEHNR, CDR2 FQNEAQ (reference sequence). V trimming: 7 bases; J trimming: 6 bases; junction bases outside the gene matches: 11. DNA of the CDR3: TGTGCCAGCATGGGCGCAGGGGGAGTTCCCGGGGAGCTGTTTTTT. It yields the protein CASMGAGGVPGELFF.

The CDR3 loop is CASSGGQGSYEQYF. In DNA, the CDR3 is TGCGCCAGCAGCGGGGGACAGGGGTCCTACGAGCAGTACTTC. The chain carries TRBV5-1 and TRBJ2-7; TRBD1 matches 10 bases. The ends lost 4 bases at V and 1 base at J; junction bases unmatched: 2. The CDR3 has 14 amino acids. Germline values: CDR1 SGHRS, CDR2 YFSETQ. The full variable domain, its missing parts supplied by reference TRBV5-1 and TRBJ2-7, is KAGVTQTPRYLIKTRGQQVTLSCSPISGHRSVSWYQQTPGQGLQFLFEYFSETQRNKGNFPGRFSGRQFSNSRSEMNVSTLELGDSALYLCASSGGQGSYEQYFGPGTRLTVT.

This clone was observed once. The chain links TRBV7-9 to TRBJ2-7; D is unresolved. This CDR3 region has 12 residues. CDR1 is SEHNR, CDR2 FQNEAQ, per germline (reference sequence). Trimming took 2 bases from V and 4 from J, leaving 6 bases between them. CDR3 protein: CASSLSVYEQYF. The CDR3 coding sequence is TGTGCCAGCAGCTTATCGGTTTACGAGCAGTACTTC.

The rearrangement joins TRBV5-1 to TRBJ2-5; 7 positions match TRBD2. V shed 0 bases and J 5 bases; nucleotides not matched to a gene: 7. This CDR3 comprises 15 residues. Germline V CDR1 and CDR2: SGHRS, YFSETQ. CDR3 in amino acids: CASSLGGEGPETQYF. The DNA of the CDR3 is TGCGCCAGCAGCTTGGGAGGGGAGGGTCCCGAGACCCAGTACTTC.

The gene calls are TRBV5-5 and TRBJ1-4; 10 bases are a match to TRBD1. Unmatched junction bases numbered 9, after V lost 4 bases and J lost 0 bases. Germline values: CDR1 SGHKS, CDR2 YYEKEE (reference sequence). CDR3 length: 18 amino acids. The CDR3 DNA sequence: TGTGCCAGCAGCCCGATGACAGGGGGCCGTGCAACTAATGAAAAACTGTTTTTT. This gives the protein CASSPMTGGRATNEKLFF.

The chain links TRBV7-2 to TRBJ2-3, with D perhaps matching TRBD2 (6 bases). The germline V and J ends were trimmed by 1 base and 3 bases, with 14 bases remaining between them. Per germline, CDR1 SGHTA and CDR2 FQGNSA. The CDR3 runs 16 residues. The CDR3 sequence is CASSLGLIAATDTQYF. The DNA for the CDR3 is TGTGCCAGCAGCTTAGGTTTGATAGCGGCTACAGATACGCAGTATTTT. The entire variable domain, with the rest obtained from reference TRBV7-2 and TRBJ2-3, is as follows: GAGVSQSPSNKVTEKGKDVELRCDPISGHTALYWYRQSLGQGLEFLIYFQGNSAPDKSGLPSDRFSAERTGGSVSTLTIQRTQQEDSAVYLCASSLGLIAATDTQYFGPGTRLTVL.

The rearrangement links TRBV13 to TRBJ2-5; tentatively, D is TRBD1 (6 bases). Trimming pared 7 bases from V and 4 bases from J, leaving 10 bases between. Germline values: CDR1 PRHDT, CDR2 FYEKMQ (reference sequence). The CDR3 is 12 residues long. CDR3 protein: CASNQGRETQYF. CDR3 coding DNA: TGTGCCAGCAATCAGGGGAGAGAGACCCAGTACTTC.

The chain employs TRBV5-1 and TRBJ2-7, with 7 bases that match TRBD1. Germline V gene data show CDR1 as SGHRS and CDR2 as YFSETQ. Losses at the gene ends were 0 bases for V and 0 bases for J; bases not matched to a gene: 3. This CDR3 is built from 15 residues. The CDR3 coding sequence is TGCGCCAGCAGCTTGGAAACAGGGGCCTCCTACGAGCAGTACTTC. Its translation is CASSLETGASYEQYF.

The chain links TRBV7-2 to TRBJ2-7; 7 positions agree with TRBD1. This CDR3 is 14 amino acids long. The germline V gene has CDR1 SGHTA and CDR2 FQGNSA. V was clipped by 5 bases and J by 2 bases; unmatched bases: 6. The CDR3, as DNA: TGTGCCAGCAGCGGTTGGGACAGACCCTACGAGCAGTACTTC. This translates into CASSGWDRPYEQYF.

The chain recombines TRBV28 with TRBJ1-3, with 8 bases fitting TRBD1. This CDR3 has 17 amino acids. V was clipped by 7 bases and J by 3 bases; unmatched bases: 14. Germline V gene sequence: CDR1 MDHEN, CDR2 SYDVKM. The CDR3: CASIRGPRGLDGNTIYF. The CDR3 DNA sequence: TGTGCCAGCATTCGGGGCCCCAGGGGGCTCGATGGAAACACCATATATTTT.

The chain carries TRBV7-2 and TRBJ2-5; 8 bases are a match to TRBD1. Germline CDR1 reads SGHTA; CDR2 reads FQGNSA. The CDR3 extends over 13 amino acids. Trimming removed 5 bases from V and 4 bases from J; junction bases left unmatched: 3. CDR3 DNA: TGTGCCAGCAGCCCGGACAGGGTAGAGACCCAGTACTTC. This codes for CASSPDRVETQYF.

This clone occurred once. V usage is TRBV19 and J usage is TRBJ1-1; TRBD1 is a possible D gene (5 bases). The V end lost 4 bases, the J end lost 1 base, and 10 bases lay between the germline ends. The CDR3 contains 14 residues. Looked up from germline, CDR1 is LNHDA and CDR2 is SQIVND (reference sequence). The CDR3 sequence is CASSTRGSNTEAFF. Written as DNA, the CDR3 is TGTGCCAGTAGTACCCGGGGGTCGAACACTGAAGCTTTCTTT.

In its sample, this clone was seen once. The chain employs TRBV28 and TRBJ1-1, with 7 positions matching TRBD1. This CDR3 region has 12 residues. V shed 7 bases and J 10 bases; nucleotides not matched to a gene: 9. In germline, CDR1 is MDHEN, CDR2 SYDVKM. CDR3 DNA: TGTGCCAGCACCGGGACAGCCCGGGGAGCTTTCTTT. This codes for CASTGTARGAFF.

This rearrangement joins TRBV25-1 to TRBJ1-5; the D is unclear. The CDR3 runs to 13 residues. CDR1 is MGHDK, CDR2 SYGVNS, per germline. Trimming took 4 bases from V and 7 from J, leaving 11 bases between them. The CDR3 loop reads CASSGPGWQPQHF. The CDR3 DNA is TGTGCCAGCAGTGGCCCCGGTTGGCAGCCCCAGCATTTT.

V and J are TRBV6-1 and TRBJ1-1, with 7 bases identical to TRBD1. Germline CDR1 MNHNS, CDR2 SASEGT. V lost 3 bases and J lost 11; bases outside the gene matches: 0. The CDR3 spans 10 residues. CDR3 sequence: CASSDRGAFF. The CDR3 coding sequence is TGTGCCAGCAGTGACAGGGGGGCTTTCTTT.

V usage is TRBV18 and J usage is TRBJ2-2; TRBD2 aligns across 11 bases. J was trimmed by 1 base and V by 2 bases; bases with no gene match: 3. Germline V gene data show CDR1 as KGHSH and CDR2 as LQKENI. This CDR3 contains 17 residues. CDR3 in DNA: TGTGCCAGCTCACCAGGGGGGACTAGCGGGAACACCGGGGAGCTGTTTTTT. It yields the protein CASSPGGTSGNTGELFF.

The rearrangement joins TRBV18 to TRBJ2-5; 15 nucleotides match TRBD2. The CDR3 sequence is 19 residues long. Per the germline V gene, CDR1 is KGHSH and CDR2 is LQKENI. The junction had 11 bases not matched to a gene; V was cut back by 2 bases and J by 4 bases. Written as DNA, the CDR3 is TGTGCCAGCTCACCATTAGAAGGGACTAGCGGGAGGCCAAGAGAGACCCAGTACTTC. The encoded protein is CASSPLEGTSGRPRETQYF.

This clone was seen only once. The chain joins TRBV4-1 to TRBJ2-1; 8 bases map to TRBD2. V lost 0 bases, J lost 8 bases, and 9 bases stayed unmatched. Germline lookup yields CDR1 MGHRA and CDR2 YSYEKL. The CDR3 consists of 16 residues. The CDR3 spells CASSQDRAGVVDEQFF. CDR3 bases: TGCGCCAGCAGCCAAGATCGAGCGGGAGTAGTAGATGAGCAGTTCTTC.

The CDR3 spells CASSLTGGSNYGYTF. The CDR3 DNA is TGTGCCAGCAGCTTAACGGGTGGGTCGAACTATGGCTACACCTTC. V and J are TRBV7-2 and TRBJ1-2; D gene uncertain. V lost 2 bases to trimming and J lost 2 bases, with 12 bases between them. Germline loops: CDR1 SGHTA, CDR2 FQGNSA. This CDR3 contains 15 residues.

The chain links TRBV28 to TRBJ2-1; tentative D call: TRBD1 (6 bases). V lost 5 bases, J lost 4 bases, and 15 bases lay in between. The germline V gene encodes CDR1 MDHEN and CDR2 SYDVKM. This CDR3 is 15 amino acids long. In DNA form, the CDR3 reads TGTGCCAGCAGTCAATCAGGGGCGAGGTACAATGAGCAGTTCTTC. Amino acids: CASSQSGARYNEQFF.

This chain joins TRBV5-1 and TRBJ1-1, with D possibly TRBD1 on 6 matching bases. This CDR3 has 16 residues. The germline CDR1 and CDR2 sequences are SGHRS and YFSETQ. Trimming took off 7 bases at V and 1 base at J, with 20 bases between the two ends. CDR3 sequence: CASCQEGGVWNTEAFF. DNA for the CDR3: TGCGCCAGCTGTCAGGAAGGGGGGGTTTGGAACACTGAAGCTTTCTTT.

This clone was recorded once. The chain recombines TRBV6-6 with TRBJ1-5; 9 bases are shared with TRBD1. Trimming at V came to 8 bases and at J to 6 bases, leaving 2 bases not matched to a gene. Germline-derived CDR1 and CDR2 are MNHNY and SVGAGI (reference sequence). The length of the CDR3 is 12 residues. The CDR3, as DNA: TGTGCCAGCGGACAGGGGACTCAGCCCCAGCATTTT. It specifies CASGQGTQPQHF.

J is TRBJ2-4 and V is TRBV19, with D tentatively TRBD1 (6 bases). The V and J ends lost 8 bases and 1 base respectively, with 15 bases between them. This CDR3 region has 15 residues. CDR1 is LNHDA, CDR2 SQIVND, per germline (reference sequence). The CDR3 region is CASGPTGAAKNIQYF. CDR3 nucleotide sequence: TGTGCCAGTGGTCCGACAGGCGCCGCCAAAAACATTCAGTACTTC.

This chain joins TRBV28 and TRBJ2-2; D not certain. V lost 3 bases and J 0 bases, leaving 11 bases between the germline ends. This CDR3 is 16 amino acids long. CDR1 MDHEN and CDR2 SYDVKM come from the germline V gene. Here the CDR3 reads CASSFSPAPNTGELFF. The CDR3, as DNA: TGTGCCAGCAGTTTTAGCCCAGCCCCGAACACCGGGGAGCTGTTTTTT.

The genes are TRBV7-2 and TRBJ1-5; D gene ambiguous. This CDR3 comprises 12 residues. Germline-derived CDR1 and CDR2 are SGHTA and FQGNSA. Trimming took off 8 bases at V and 3 bases at J, with 8 bases between the two ends. The CDR3 DNA follows: TGTGCCAGCGGCGGATACAATCAGCCCCAGCATTTT. It specifies CASGGYNQPQHF.

The chain couples TRBV7-9 to TRBJ2-7; unclear D gene. Germline V gives CDR1 SEHNR, CDR2 FQNEAQ (reference sequence). The germline V and J ends were trimmed by 6 bases and 1 base, with 13 bases remaining between them. CDR3 length: 14 amino acids. CDR3 sequence reads: CASRQSHSSYEQYF. The CDR3 DNA reads as TGTGCCAGCAGACAGTCTCATTCTTCCTACGAGCAGTACTTC.

The V call is TRBV11-2, the J call TRBJ1-1; D may be TRBD1 (6 bases). This CDR3 comprises 16 residues. The germline CDR1 and CDR2 sequences are SGHAT and FQNNGV. Deletions cut 6 bases from V and 0 bases from J, with 17 bases between. The CDR3, as DNA: TGTGCCAGCAGAGTAAACCCCCAGGGGATGAACACTGAAGCTTTCTTT. It specifies CASRVNPQGMNTEAFF.